A single sample gave rise to the 9 T cell receptor beta chains below, sequenced in a study of T cells in Graves' hyperthyroidism and ophthalmopathy. Amplified TCR beta CDR3 regions came from RNA transcripts. With the HTBI primer set, the TCR CDR3 went through a first round of RT-PCR. MiXCR was run by TCRdb on the multiplex PCR reads, yielding one entry per CDR3 protein. The top ten clones hold around 9.2% of a sample with about 360,000 distinct CDR3 sequences, 13% of them seen once. The sample was blood. These receptors all stem from a woman aged 18 to 35 with Graves' hyperthyroidism.

This clonotype has a count of ten or more. The chain carries TRBV4-3 and TRBJ2-2; maybe TRBD2 (6 bases). This CDR3 spans 14 amino acids. V was shortened by 0 bases and J by 6 bases, with 8 bases between the two germline ends. Germline CDR1 LGHNA, CDR2 YSLEER. The CDR3 loop is CASSQDWGAGELFF. As DNA, the CDR3 is TGCGCCAGCAGCCAAGATTGGGGGGCCGGGGAGCTGTTTTTT.

This clonotype was recorded at least ten times. V gene TRBV2 combines with J gene TRBJ2-5; the match to TRBD1 covers 8 bases. CDR1 is SNHLY and CDR2 is FYNNEI in the germline V gene. This CDR3 contains 14 residues. V lost 4 bases and J lost 11; bases outside the gene matches: 12. CDR3 coding DNA: TGTGCCAGCAGTGGATCCGGGACAGGTAATCTTCAGTACTTC. Translated, it gives CASSGSGTGNLQYF.

This clonotype was seen a few times. This rearrangement joins TRBV6-2 or TRBV6-3 to TRBJ2-7; 8 positions match TRBD1. The junction had 9 bases not matched to a gene; V was cut back by 5 bases and J by 6 bases. The length of the CDR3 is 14 residues. Germline V gene data show CDR1 as MNHEY and CDR2 as SVGEGT. The CDR3 region has the DNA TGTGCCAGCAGTACCGGACAGGGTGGTGGCGAGCAGTACTTC. The encoded protein is CASSTGQGGGEQYF.

This clonotype showed up many times. This chain links TRBV20-1 with TRBJ1-1; TRBD1 agrees at 7 bases. CDR3 length equals 12 residues. V trimming: 1 base; J trimming: 5 bases; junction bases outside the gene matches: 1. The V gene's germline CDR1 is DFQATT and CDR2 SNEGSKA (reference sequence). This CDR3 is CSARAGGTEAFF. CDR3 DNA: TGCAGTGCTAGAGCAGGGGGAACTGAAGCTTTCTTT.

This clonotype was recorded at least ten times. The chain has TRBV5-5 and TRBJ2-7; the D is unclear. With 4 bases removed from V and 3 bases from J, the gap between germline ends came to 11 bases. CDR1 SGHKS and CDR2 YYEKEE come from the germline V gene (reference sequence). The CDR3 is 13 residues long. This CDR3 reads CASSRDGNYEQYF. The DNA for the CDR3 is TGTGCCAGCAGCCGTGATGGAAACTACGAGCAGTACTTC.

The sample holds a few counts of this clonotype. This sequence joins TRBV19 and TRBJ2-1; 9 positions agree with TRBD2. Looked up from germline, CDR1 is LNHDA and CDR2 is SQIVND (reference sequence). The CDR3 is 17 amino acids. V was clipped by 0 bases and J by 7 bases; unmatched bases: 10. The CDR3 loop is CASSIDQGRGGINEQFF. The DNA for the CDR3 is TGTGCCAGTAGTATAGATCAGGGGCGGGGGGGCATTAATGAGCAGTTCTTC. Using reference TRBV19 and TRBJ2-1 for the parts outside the CDR3, the full variable domain is DGGITQSPKYLFRKEGQNVTLSCEQNLNHDAMYWYRQDPGQGLRLIYYSQIVNDFQKGDIAEGYSVSREKKESFPLTVTSAQKNPTAFYLCASSIDQGRGGINEQFFGPGTRLTVL.

Only a few counts were recorded for this clonotype. This chain links TRBV15 with TRBJ1-2; D is possibly TRBD1 (5 bases). Germline-derived CDR1 and CDR2 are LNHNV and YYDKDF (reference sequence). The CDR3 extends over 16 amino acids. V was pared by 0 bases and J by 7 bases, with 18 bases between. The CDR3: CATSRDRDGLLFGYTF. CDR3 DNA: TGTGCCACCAGCAGAGACAGGGATGGCCTCCTCTTTGGCTACACCTTC. Combining the CDR3 with reference TRBV15 and TRBJ1-2 gives the whole variable domain DAMVIQNPRYQVTQFGKPVTLSCSQTLNHNVMYWYQQKSSQAPKLLFHYYDKDFNNEADTPDNFQSRRPNTSFCFLDIRSPGLGDTAMYLCATSRDRDGLLFGYTFGSGTRLTVV.

This clonotype came up once. This chain's CDR3 is CASSYSNWGLGALEQFF. The CDR3 nucleotides read TGTGCCAGCAGTTACTCGAATTGGGGACTAGGGGCTCTTGAGCAGTTCTTC. The rearrangement links TRBV6-5 to TRBJ2-1, with 8 bases that match TRBD2. Germline CDR1 MNHEY, CDR2 SVGAGI. There are 17 residues in the CDR3. After removal of 0 bases from V and 9 bases from J, the junction contained 13 bases not matched to a gene.

This clonotype was seen at least ten times. This chain links TRBV20-1 with TRBJ2-5; weak D call: TRBD1 (6 bases). The CDR3 totals 15 residues. Germline V gene sequence: CDR1 DFQATT, CDR2 SNEGSKA (reference sequence). V lost 5 bases to trimming and J lost 3 bases, with 19 bases between them. The CDR3 loop reads CSAATGMGDKETQYF. In nucleotides, the CDR3 is TGCAGTGCTGCAACGGGTATGGGGGACAAAGAGACCCAGTACTTC.